These T cell receptor beta chains were read from a single sample in a study of T cell responses to AZD1222 COVID-19 vaccine. TCRdb's copy holds only in-frame clones and misses some; the assay was immunoSEQ multiplex PCR. The sample includes 120,000 or so clones, roughly 90% of them seen just once. The sample in question was peripheral blood, obtained on day 0 of MenACWY control vaccination. The origin of the receptors is an adult in good health. Both conserved end residues are part of each CDR3.

j_gene: TRBJ1-5; v_gene: TRBV19; CDR3aa: CASSGQNSNQPQHF
j_gene: TRBJ1-2; v_gene: TRBV6-5; CDR3aa: CASSNQQGLGYTF
j_gene: TRBJ1-2; v_gene: TRBV11-3; CDR3aa: CASSYLGHPYF
j_gene: TRBJ1-5; v_gene: TRBV5-6; CDR3aa: CASSLGRLEPQHF
j_gene: TRBJ1-1; v_gene: TRBV11-1; CDR3aa: CASSWATGNTEAFF
j_gene: TRBJ2-2; v_gene: TRBV5-4; CDR3aa: CASSLDPSGRSNTGELFF
j_gene: TRBJ2-5; v_gene: TRBV9; CDR3aa: CASSVYKGGETQYF
j_gene: TRBJ2-7; v_gene: TRBV4-2; CDR3aa: CASSQAGTSDYEQYF
j_gene: TRBJ2-5; v_gene: TRBV30; CDR3aa: CAWSVLFPSRETQYF
j_gene: TRBJ1-5; v_gene: TRBV6-1; CDR3aa: CASSAVGGSPNQPQHF
j_gene: TRBJ2-1; v_gene: TRBV3-1/TRBV3-2; CDR3aa: CASSPQGVSGTDNEQFF
j_gene: TRBJ1-1; v_gene: TRBV6-1; CDR3aa: CASSESGLNTEAFF
j_gene: TRBJ2-7; v_gene: TRBV7-8; CDR3aa: CASSLERDRVGWEQYF
j_gene: TRBJ1-1; v_gene: TRBV19; CDR3aa: CASSITKREAFF
j_gene: TRBJ2-1; v_gene: TRBV6-5; CDR3aa: CASSYSGRGSNEQFF
j_gene: TRBJ2-3; v_gene: TRBV10-3; CDR3aa: CAIRDGLGVDTQYF
j_gene: TRBJ2-1; v_gene: TRBV20-1; CDR3aa: CSASPPTGVANQQFF
j_gene: TRBJ2-7; v_gene: TRBV5-6; CDR3aa: CASSWGPSYEQYF
j_gene: TRBJ2-1; v_gene: TRBV5-1; CDR3aa: CASSLGLAGGIGNNEQFF
j_gene: TRBJ2-1; v_gene: TRBV7-3; CDR3aa: CASSGTTYNEQFF
j_gene: TRBJ1-1; v_gene: TRBV7-9; CDR3aa: CASSPNPNTEAFF
j_gene: TRBJ2-1; v_gene: TRBV9; CDR3aa: CASSVEGGTYNEQFF
j_gene: TRBJ1-5; v_gene: TRBV7-2; CDR3aa: CASSDRGGQPQHF
j_gene: TRBJ2-3; v_gene: TRBV6-6; CDR3aa: CASSYLSTADTQYF
j_gene: TRBJ1-4; v_gene: TRBV6-1; CDR3aa: CASSELRGQGINEKLFF
j_gene: TRBJ2-2; v_gene: TRBV30; CDR3aa: CAWSPSSTGELFF
j_gene: TRBJ1-2; v_gene: TRBV11-3; CDR3aa: CASSLEAGGIYGYTF
j_gene: TRBJ2-1; v_gene: TRBV18; CDR3aa: CASSPLADDEQFF
j_gene: TRBJ1-1; v_gene: TRBV5-6; CDR3aa: CASSLRLNGEAFF
j_gene: TRBJ1-5; v_gene: TRBV12-3/TRBV12-4; CDR3aa: CASSLAGAQPQHF
j_gene: TRBJ2-7; v_gene: TRBV10-3; CDR3aa: CAISDPPGGGSSYEQYF
j_gene: TRBJ1-1; v_gene: TRBV11-3; CDR3aa: CASLVVYTEAFF
j_gene: TRBJ1-1; v_gene: TRBV5-5; CDR3aa: CASSLGQEIAEAFF
j_gene: TRBJ2-1; v_gene: TRBV5-8; CDR3aa: CASPRPNYNEQFF
j_gene: TRBJ2-7; v_gene: TRBV30; CDR3aa: CAWRGGRVNEQYF
j_gene: TRBJ1-1; v_gene: TRBV19; CDR3aa: CASSPFRGRMDTEAFF
j_gene: TRBJ1-4; v_gene: TRBV30; CDR3aa: CAWSRGGRGPTEKLFF
j_gene: TRBJ2-1; v_gene: TRBV12-3/TRBV12-4; CDR3aa: CASSGLGGNEQFF
j_gene: TRBJ2-5; v_gene: TRBV11-3; CDR3aa: CASSPRGKGETQYF
j_gene: TRBJ2-1; v_gene: TRBV7-3; CDR3aa: CASSPAGSSYNEQFF
j_gene: TRBJ2-1; v_gene: TRBV10-1; CDR3aa: CASSDPPGGRSYNEQFF